This T cell receptor (beta chain) was sequenced in a study of cytomegalovirus exposure and HLA in healthy donors. The CDR3 has 14 amino acids. The germline V gene encodes CDR1 SGHRS and CDR2 YFSETQ. V was clipped by 5 bases and J by 5 bases; unmatched bases: 3. This clone has just one count. In the PCR, 60 Vbeta and 13 Jbeta primers were used. Repertoires were generated with immunoSEQ multiplex PCR, while TCRdb's copy carries only in-frame clones and drops some. The sample lists roughly 160,000 clones; around 77% were seen once. The chain links TRBV5-1 to TRBJ2-3, with TRBD2 matching 12 bases. The receptor comes from a woman in her 30s in good health and CMV-seronegative. Sequenced input: PBMCs. CDR3 sequence: CASRTSGREDTQYF. The CDR3 DNA reads TGCGCCAGCAGGACTAGCGGGAGAGAAGATACGCAGTATTTT.